This T cell receptor (beta chain) appears in the sequencing data of a study of T cells after yellow fever vaccination. Points from the study as a whole: Post-booster reappearance was seen for most primary-vaccination clones (roughly 97% CD4, about 88% CD8). Clonotypes found in both CD4 and CD8 compartments made up a small share.

This clonotype occurred a few times. The antigen is undetermined. Trimming removed 2 bases at V and 4 bases at J, with 6 bases between. The CDR3 is 13 residues long. Germline V gene lookup returns CDR1 SGHTA and CDR2 FQGNSA. 5'RACE template switching generated TCR cDNA, adding a universal primer site and UMIs. MiXCR was run by TCRdb on the 5' RACE reads, yielding one entry per CDR3 protein. This sample carries approximately 350,000 distinct CDR3 sequences, 9.5% to 13% of them seen once, and the ten largest clones take roughly 18%. The sequencing here drew on PBMCs, taken on the day of the first yellow fever vaccination. V is TRBV7-2 and J is TRBJ1-5; D is uncertain. The receptor was derived from a man younger than 30 who received the YFV17D yellow fever vaccine. The CDR3 reads CASSLPNNQPQHF. CDR3 coding DNA: TGTGCCAGCAGCTTACCCAATAATCAGCCCCAGCATTTT.